The 28 T cell receptor beta chains below all came from one sample that was sequenced in a study of regulatory T cells in long-lasting Graves disease (dated by TCRdb to the early 2020s). Library preparation employed multiplex PCR. The sequencer was an Illumina HiSeq 4000. To build TCR beta libraries, CDR3 regions were amplified by Arm-PCR using iRepertoire HTBI primers. TCRdb reanalyzed the raw reads on its own, using fastp at Q25 for trimming and MiXCR for clone calling, and kept in-frame beta chains. Every entry covers one CDR3 protein and lists the most common genes and DNA from its rows. This sample has roughly 470,000 distinct CDR3 sequences in its table, and 20% of those were observed once. The ten largest clones add up to less than 9% of the sample. The time point label of this sample denotes: persistent/refractory GD, antithyroid drugs over 5 years with positive TRAb. For both TCR sequencing and RNA sequencing, RNA was extracted from PBMCs in TRIzol.

The sequences come from peripheral blood mononuclear cells (PBMCs), collected when the disease was refractory, from a patient treated with antithyroid drugs. The receptors were gathered from a female donor with Graves disease.

The chain couples TRBV7-9 to TRBJ1-3; TRBD1 matches at 10 bases. With 5 bases clipped from V and 2 bases from J, the junction kept 18 bases outside the gene matches. The CDR3 has 20 residues. CDR1 is SEHNR, CDR2 FQNEAQ, per germline (reference sequence). CDR3 protein: CASSLVDRGRGESAGNTIYF. The CDR3 DNA follows: TGTGCCAGCAGCCTGGTAGACAGGGGGCGCGGAGAATCGGCTGGAAACACCATATATTTT. Together with reference TRBV7-9 and TRBJ1-3, the CDR3 gives the full variable domain: DTGVSQNPRHKITKRGQNVTFRCDPISEHNRLYWYRQTLGQGPEFLTYFQNEAQLEKSRLLSDRFSAERPKGSFSTLEIQRTEQGDSAMYLCASSLVDRGRGESAGNTIYFGEGSWLTVV.

This clonotype was seen many times. This sequence joins TRBV11-2 and TRBJ2-7; the D is unclear. The length of the CDR3 is 13 residues. The germline V gene encodes CDR1 SGHAT and CDR2 FQNNGV. V lost 2 bases to trimming and J lost 2 bases, with 7 bases between them. CDR3 protein: CASSLFTPYEQYF. Here the CDR3 DNA reads TGTGCCAGCAGCTTATTCACCCCCTACGAGCAGTACTTC.

This clonotype was counted at least ten times. This sequence joins TRBV28 and TRBJ1-3; tentatively, D is TRBD1 (5 bases). CDR3 length: 13 residues. The germline gives CDR1 MDHEN, CDR2 SYDVKM. The V gene lost 6 bases and the J gene lost 7 bases, with 13 bases spanning the gap. DNA for the CDR3: TGTGCCAGCAGCTTGAGGTCAGGGAACACCATATATTTT. This encodes CASSLRSGNTIYF.

In its sample, this clonotype was seen many times. This sequence joins TRBV6-2 or TRBV6-3 and TRBJ2-7, with 9 positions matching TRBD1. Germline V lookup: CDR1 MNHEY, CDR2 SVGEGT. The CDR3 runs 15 residues. The J segment lost 4 bases and the V segment lost 2 bases, leaving 6 bases of the junction unmatched. This CDR3 is CASSYGTGYGYEQYF. CDR3 bases: TGTGCCAGCAGTTACGGGACAGGGTATGGGTACGAGCAGTACTTC.

This clonotype was detected ten times or more. The chain uses TRBV5-1 and TRBJ2-7; D might be TRBD2 (6 bases). Per the germline V gene, CDR1 is SGHRS and CDR2 is YFSETQ. V shed 7 bases and J shed 1 base, with 9 bases lying between them. The CDR3 has 12 amino acids. The CDR3 DNA follows: TGCGCCAGCCATGGACTATCCTACGAGCAGTACTTC. Residues: CASHGLSYEQYF.

This clonotype was observed many times. This chain uses TRBV13 with TRBJ2-2; D gene unclear. This CDR3 is 14 amino acids long. Looked up from germline, CDR1 is PRHDT and CDR2 is FYEKMQ (reference sequence). The V end lost 3 bases, the J end lost 5 bases, and 10 bases lay between the germline ends. This chain's CDR3 is CASSLGLTTGELFF. CDR3 nucleotide sequence: TGTGCCAGCAGCTTGGGTCTTACAACCGGGGAGCTGTTTTTT.

Concerning this clonotype itself: Because it lacks the conserved phenylalanine or tryptophan at the end, this CDR3 is likely a read error. This chain connects TRBV19 to TRBJ1-1; no reliable D call. The CDR3 has 14 amino acids. V shed 2 bases and J shed 2 bases, with 9 bases lying between them. From germline, CDR1 is LNHDA and CDR2 SQIVND (reference sequence). CDR3 protein: CASSINGANTEAFS. CDR3 nucleotides: TGTGCCAGTAGTATAAACGGCGCCAACACTGAAGCTTTCTCT.

In nucleotides, the CDR3 is TGTGCCTGGAGTTTCCGACTAGCGGGATTCACCGGGGAGCTGTTTTTT. It yields the protein CAWSFRLAGFTGELFF. The chain has TRBV30 and TRBJ2-2; TRBD2 matches 11 bases. This CDR3 comprises 16 residues. Per germline, CDR1 GTSNPN and CDR2 SVGIG (reference sequence). The V and J ends lost 2 bases and 4 bases, in that order; junction bases with no gene match: 6.

This clonotype was seen many times. The chain is built from TRBV10-1 and TRBJ1-2; D not certain. The V gene's germline CDR1 is WNHNN and CDR2 SYGVQD (reference sequence). The CDR3 consists of 13 residues. Trimming took off 5 bases at V and 0 bases at J, with 7 bases between the two ends. The CDR3 DNA reads as TGCGCCAGCAGTAGGGAAGCTAACTATGGCTACACCTTC. Translation: CASSREANYGYTF.

Only a few counts were recorded for this clonotype. The chain carries TRBV27 and TRBJ2-5; D may be TRBD1 (6 bases). Trimming took 7 bases from V and 1 from J, leaving 16 bases between them. Germline V lookup: CDR1 MNHEY, CDR2 SMNVEV (reference sequence). This CDR3 is built from 15 residues. CDR3 protein: CASKPHRALQETQYF. CDR3 in DNA: TGTGCCAGCAAACCTCACAGGGCACTCCAAGAGACCCAGTACTTC.

This chain uses TRBV7-9 with TRBJ2-5; 9 nucleotides line up with TRBD1. The CDR3 loop spans 15 amino acids. Germline V gene lookup returns CDR1 SEHNR and CDR2 FQNEAQ (reference sequence). V shed 5 bases and J 2 bases; nucleotides not matched to a gene: 6. As DNA, the CDR3 is TGTGCCAGCAGCCCGCGGGACAGGGATCAAGAGACCCAGTACTTC. This gives the protein CASSPRDRDQETQYF.

A few counts support this clonotype. The chain recombines TRBV30 with TRBJ2-7; D call uncertain. Germline CDR1 is GTSNPN and CDR2 is SVGIG (reference sequence). This CDR3 spans 13 amino acids. With 3 bases removed from V and 3 bases from J, the gap between germline ends came to 12 bases. The chain's CDR3 is CAWRGAPFYEQYF. DNA for the CDR3: TGTGCCTGGAGGGGCGCTCCCTTCTACGAGCAGTACTTC.

This clonotype is a singleton in its sample. This chain connects TRBV20-1 to TRBJ2-7; TRBD2 aligns across 8 bases. Germline V gene sequence: CDR1 DFQATT, CDR2 SNEGSKA (reference sequence). V trimming: 0 bases; J trimming: 4 bases; junction bases outside the gene matches: 5. The CDR3 runs to 14 residues. The CDR3 DNA follows: TGCAGTGCTAGAGATCTCGGGAGGGGTTACGAGCAGTACTTC. Encoded protein: CSARDLGRGYEQYF.

This clonotype was detected many times. This rearrangement joins TRBV15 to TRBJ2-7; D is perhaps TRBD1 (5 bases). CDR3 length equals 14 residues. Per germline, CDR1 LNHNV and CDR2 YYDKDF (reference sequence). The V end lost 3 bases, the J end lost 2 bases, and 11 bases lay between the germline ends. CDR3 coding DNA: TGTGCCACCAGCAGCGGCAGGGAAACCTACGAGCAGTACTTC. This translates into CATSSGRETYEQYF. Full variable domain (rest looked up from reference TRBV15 and TRBJ2-7): DAMVIQNPRYQVTQFGKPVTLSCSQTLNHNVMYWYQQKSSQAPKLLFHYYDKDFNNEADTPDNFQSRRPNTSFCFLDIRSPGLGDTAMYLCATSSGRETYEQYFGPGTRLTVT.

This clonotype has at least ten counts. The rearrangement joins TRBV12-3 or TRBV12-4 to TRBJ2-5, with D unclear. Trimming left V 5 bases short and J 1 base short, with 17 bases between. This CDR3 has 16 amino acids. The CDR3 here is CASSPLSFGGQETQYF. CDR3 nucleotide sequence: TGTGCCAGCAGTCCGTTGAGCTTTGGCGGCCAAGAGACCCAGTACTTC.

V and J are TRBV7-9 and TRBJ1-1; D might be TRBD1 (5 bases). V dropped 4 bases and J dropped 0 bases, with 9 bases sitting between them. CDR1 and CDR2 (germline): SEHNR, FQNEAQ (reference sequence). This CDR3 has 14 residues. The CDR3 here is CASSWDGLNTEAFF. The CDR3 bases are TGTGCCAGCAGCTGGGACGGGTTGAACACTGAAGCTTTCTTT.

This rearrangement joins TRBV7-9 to TRBJ2-7, with a possible D match to TRBD1 (6 bases). This CDR3 is built from 14 residues. Trimming took off 5 bases at V and 3 bases at J, with 14 bases between the two ends. Germline values: CDR1 SEHNR, CDR2 FQNEAQ (reference sequence). CDR3 nucleotides: TGTGCCAGCAGCACCTCTTCACAGGGCTACGAGCAGTACTTC. The encoded protein is CASSTSSQGYEQYF.

This clonotype was counted a few times. The chain couples TRBV27 to TRBJ2-7, with D perhaps TRBD2 (6 bases). CDR1 is MNHEY, CDR2 SMNVEV, per germline (reference sequence). This CDR3 is 14 amino acids long. V lost 7 bases and J lost 6, with 19 bases in between. The CDR3 sequence: CASTTAGSLREQYF. CDR3 bases: TGTGCCAGCACCACTGCGGGGAGTCTTCGCGAGCAGTACTTC.

This clonotype was picked up many times. The gene calls are TRBV7-6 and TRBJ2-7; D unresolved. Germline assignment: CDR1 SGHVS and CDR2 FNYEAQ. The V end lost 0 bases, the J end lost 1 base, and 7 bases lay between the germline ends. This CDR3 contains 14 residues. This CDR3 reads CASSLASNSYEQYF. DNA of the CDR3: TGTGCCAGCAGCTTAGCTTCTAATTCCTACGAGCAGTACTTC.

This clonotype has ten or more counts. The chain couples TRBV2 to TRBJ2-2; a weak D match, TRBD2 (6 bases). The CDR3 runs 15 residues. The V end was cut by 7 bases, the J end by 0 bases, with 12 bases between. Germline V gene lookup returns CDR1 SNHLY and CDR2 FYNNEI. The CDR3: CASNPGLPNTGELFF. DNA for the CDR3: TGTGCCAGCAACCCGGGACTTCCGAACACCGGGGAGCTGTTTTTT.

This clonotype was recorded many times. The gene calls are TRBV6-1 and TRBJ2-2; 7 nucleotides agree with TRBD2. V dropped 10 bases and J dropped 0; count of bases not matched to a gene: 14. The length of the CDR3 is 17 residues. Germline CDR1 MNHNS, CDR2 SASEGT. CDR3 protein: CATRTRSGIPNTGELFF. The CDR3 region has the DNA TGTGCCACCAGAACGAGAAGCGGGATCCCGAACACCGGGGAGCTGTTTTTT.

The rearrangement joins TRBV27 to TRBJ1-4; D is undetermined. The CDR3 spans 16 residues. Germline assignment: CDR1 MNHEY and CDR2 SMNVEV (reference sequence). The V gene lost 3 bases and the J gene lost 1 base, with 12 bases spanning the gap. Written as DNA, the CDR3 is TGTGCCAGCAGTTTCTCGGACTCATTAACTAATGAAAAACTGTTTTTT. This codes for CASSFSDSLTNEKLFF.

This clonotype was counted once. The gene calls are TRBV4-1 and TRBJ1-1; D is ambiguous. CDR1 is MGHRA and CDR2 is YSYEKL in the germline V gene. The CDR3 is 14 amino acids. The V and J ends lost 4 bases and 1 base respectively, with 10 bases between them. The CDR3 DNA follows: TGCGCCAGCAGCCCAGAGGCACCGAACACTGAAGCTTTCTTT. This translates into CASSPEAPNTEAFF.

This clonotype was observed many times. This chain joins TRBV10-3 and TRBJ2-7; D is ambiguous. Germline V gene data show CDR1 as ENHRY and CDR2 as SYGVKD. This CDR3 spans 15 amino acids. The germline V and J ends were trimmed by 6 bases and 5 bases, with 20 bases remaining between them. CDR3: CAIRGRTEPRDEQYF. The CDR3 nucleotides read TGTGCCATCAGGGGTAGGACCGAACCACGGGACGAGCAGTACTTC.

Many counts were recorded for this clonotype. The V call is TRBV7-2, the J call TRBJ2-2, with D perhaps TRBD2 (6 bases). V gave up 4 bases and J gave up 1 base, with 7 bases separating them. The CDR3 is 14 residues long. Germline CDR1 is SGHTA and CDR2 is FQGNSA. In nucleotides, the CDR3 is TGTGCCAGCAGCTCTAGCGTGAACACCGGGGAGCTGTTTTTT. It yields the protein CASSSSVNTGELFF.

The chain uses TRBV19 and TRBJ2-7; D might be TRBD2 (5 bases). Germline V gene sequence: CDR1 LNHDA, CDR2 SQIVND (reference sequence). The CDR3 has 13 residues. Between the trimmed V and J ends, which lost 4 bases and 4 bases, there was a span of 11 bases. CDR3 DNA sequence: TGTGCCAGTAGTACGGGCGCGGGTTACGAGCAGTACTTC. Amino acids: CASSTGAGYEQYF.

At least ten counts were recorded for this clonotype. The J gene is TRBJ1-2, the V gene TRBV6-1, with D perhaps matching TRBD1 (5 bases). The V gene's germline CDR1 is MNHNS and CDR2 SASEGT. The CDR3 length is 14 residues. Between the trimmed V and J ends, which lost 2 bases and 5 bases, there was a span of 12 bases. In nucleotides, the CDR3 is TGTGCCAGCAGTGAAATCAGGGATTCATATGGCTACACCTTC. Protein: CASSEIRDSYGYTF.

This clonotype was seen a handful of times. As DNA, the CDR3 is TGCAGCGTCGTCGAGGCGGGAGGATCCTACGAGCAGTACTTC. Its protein is CSVVEAGGSYEQYF. The chain is built from TRBV29-1 and TRBJ2-7, with TRBD2 matching 8 bases. Per the germline V gene, CDR1 is SQVTM and CDR2 is ANQGSEA. The CDR3 covers 14 residues. Unmatched junction bases numbered 8, after V lost 6 bases and J lost 1 base.